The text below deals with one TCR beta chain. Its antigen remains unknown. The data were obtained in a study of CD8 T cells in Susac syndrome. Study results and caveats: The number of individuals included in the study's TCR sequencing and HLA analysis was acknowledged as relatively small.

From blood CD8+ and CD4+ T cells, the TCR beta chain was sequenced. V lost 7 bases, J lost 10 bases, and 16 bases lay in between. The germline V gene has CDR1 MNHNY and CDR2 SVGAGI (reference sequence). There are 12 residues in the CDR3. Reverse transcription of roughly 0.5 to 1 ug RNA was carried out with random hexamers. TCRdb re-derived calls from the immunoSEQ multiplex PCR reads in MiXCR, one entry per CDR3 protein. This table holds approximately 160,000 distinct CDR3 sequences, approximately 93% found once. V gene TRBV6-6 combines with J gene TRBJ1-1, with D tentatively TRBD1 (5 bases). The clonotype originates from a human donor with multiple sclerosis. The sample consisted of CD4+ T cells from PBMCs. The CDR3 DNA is TGTGCCAGCATCCCGGACGGGGGTAGAGCTTTCTTT. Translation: CASIPDGGRAFF.